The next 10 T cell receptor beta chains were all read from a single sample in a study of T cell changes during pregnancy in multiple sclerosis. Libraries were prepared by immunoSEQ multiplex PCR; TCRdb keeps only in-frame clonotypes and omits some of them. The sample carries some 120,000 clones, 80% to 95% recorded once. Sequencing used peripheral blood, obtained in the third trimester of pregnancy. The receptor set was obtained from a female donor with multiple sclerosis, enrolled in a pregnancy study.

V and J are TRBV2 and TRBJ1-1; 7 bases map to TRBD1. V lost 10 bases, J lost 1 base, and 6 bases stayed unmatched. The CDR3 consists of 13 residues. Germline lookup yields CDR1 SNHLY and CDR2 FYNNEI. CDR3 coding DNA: TGTGCCACCAAGACAGGGAGGAACACTGAAGCTTTCTTT. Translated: CATKTGRNTEAFF.

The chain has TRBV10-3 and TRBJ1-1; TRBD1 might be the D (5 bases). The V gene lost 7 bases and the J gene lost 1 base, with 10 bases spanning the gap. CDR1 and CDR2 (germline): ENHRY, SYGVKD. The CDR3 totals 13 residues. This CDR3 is CAITSGGNTEAFF. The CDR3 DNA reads TGTGCCATCACCTCGGGGGGGAACACTGAAGCTTTCTTT.

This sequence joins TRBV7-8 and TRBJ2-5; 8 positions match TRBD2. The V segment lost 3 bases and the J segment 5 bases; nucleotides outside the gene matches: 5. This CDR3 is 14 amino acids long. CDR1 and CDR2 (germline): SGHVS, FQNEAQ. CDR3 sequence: CASSFRAGDETQYF. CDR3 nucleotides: TGTGCCAGCAGCTTTAGAGCGGGAGATGAGACCCAGTACTTC.

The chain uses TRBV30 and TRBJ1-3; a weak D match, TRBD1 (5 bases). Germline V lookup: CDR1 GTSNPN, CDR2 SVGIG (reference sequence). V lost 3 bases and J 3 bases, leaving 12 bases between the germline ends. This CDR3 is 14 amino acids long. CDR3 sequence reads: CAWRRGLDGNTIYF. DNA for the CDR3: TGTGCCTGGAGAAGGGGTTTAGATGGAAACACCATATATTTT.

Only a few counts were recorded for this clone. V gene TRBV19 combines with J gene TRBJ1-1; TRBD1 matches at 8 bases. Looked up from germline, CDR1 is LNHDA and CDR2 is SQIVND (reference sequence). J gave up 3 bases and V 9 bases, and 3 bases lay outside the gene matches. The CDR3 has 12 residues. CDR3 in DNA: TGTGCCAGCGGACAGGGATACACTGAAGCTTTCTTT. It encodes CASGQGYTEAFF.

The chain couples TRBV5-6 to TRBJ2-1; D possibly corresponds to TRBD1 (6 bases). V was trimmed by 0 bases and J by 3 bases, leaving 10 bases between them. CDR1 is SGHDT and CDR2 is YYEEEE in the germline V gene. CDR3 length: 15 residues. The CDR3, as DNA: TGTGCCAGCAGCTTGGCAGGGACATTCTACAATGAGCAGTTCTTC. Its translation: CASSLAGTFYNEQFF.

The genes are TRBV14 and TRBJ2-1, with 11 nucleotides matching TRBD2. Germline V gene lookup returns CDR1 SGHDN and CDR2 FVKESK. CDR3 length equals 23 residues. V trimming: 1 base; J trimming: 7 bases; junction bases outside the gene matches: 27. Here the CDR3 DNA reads TGTGCCAGCAGCCAAGCTAGCGGGAGGACCAAGGTAACCCACGATTCGTTTCGGAATGAGCAGTTCTTC. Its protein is CASSQASGRTKVTHDSFRNEQFF.

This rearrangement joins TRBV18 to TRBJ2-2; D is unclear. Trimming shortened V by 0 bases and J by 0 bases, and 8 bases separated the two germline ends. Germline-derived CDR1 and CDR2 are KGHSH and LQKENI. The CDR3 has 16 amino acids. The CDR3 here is CASSPPSASNTGELFF. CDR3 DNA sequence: TGTGCCAGCTCACCACCGAGCGCCTCGAACACCGGGGAGCTGTTTTTT.

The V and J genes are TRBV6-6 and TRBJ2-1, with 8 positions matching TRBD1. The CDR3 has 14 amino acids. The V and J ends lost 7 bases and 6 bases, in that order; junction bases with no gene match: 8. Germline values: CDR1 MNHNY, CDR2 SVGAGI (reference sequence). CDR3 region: CASKEDRVPNEQFF. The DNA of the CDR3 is TGTGCCAGCAAAGAGGACAGGGTGCCCAATGAGCAGTTCTTC.

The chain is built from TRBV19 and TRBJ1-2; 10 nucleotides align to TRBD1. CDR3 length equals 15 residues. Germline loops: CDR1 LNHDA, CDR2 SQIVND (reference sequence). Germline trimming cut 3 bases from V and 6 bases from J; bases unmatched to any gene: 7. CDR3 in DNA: TGTGCCAGTAGTATTAAAGGGGACAGGGGCCATGGCTACACCTTC. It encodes CASSIKGDRGHGYTF.